Listed below are T cell receptor beta chains from one sample, sequenced in a study of chemoradiotherapy in HPV16-positive cancers. Repertoires were generated with immunoSEQ multiplex PCR, while TCRdb's copy carries only in-frame clones and drops some. The repertoire includes tens of thousands of clones, around nine tenths of them detected once, and less than 3.5% sits in the top ten. The sequencing here drew on blood, taken from a patient who underwent chemoradiotherapy. The receptors stem from a human donor with HPV-associated anogenital cancer. The CDR3 runs from the conserved cysteine through the conserved F or W. D genes are given only for firm matches. Size tells how often a clone was seen (once, few, many) or the class of an expanded clone, and some rows leave it out.

j_gene	v_gene	d_gene	abundance	CDR3aa	CDR3nt
TRBJ2-5	TRBV6-1	TRBD1	.	CASSEREQGVRETQYF	TGTGCCAGCAGTGAAAGGGAACAGGGGGTTAGAGAGACCCAGTACTTC
TRBJ2-5	TRBV27	.	.	CASRSMGQPGGTQYF	TGTGCCAGCAGATCAATGGGACAGCCGGGAGGGACCCAGTACTTC
TRBJ2-7	TRBV7-9	.	.	CASSLGGHTPYEQYF	TGTGCCAGCAGCTTAGGGGGACACACTCCCTACGAGCAGTACTTC
TRBJ1-4	TRBV7-8	.	.	CASSSHRDTNEKLFF	TGTGCCAGCAGCTCACACAGGGACACTAATGAAAAACTGTTTTTT
TRBJ2-3	TRBV19	TRBD2	.	CASSIDSGREYPDTQYF	TGTGCCAGTAGTATTGATAGCGGGAGGGAGTATCCAGATACGCAGTATTTT
TRBJ1-4	TRBV5-6	.	.	CASSLGREKLFF	TGTGCCAGCAGCTTGGGGAGGGAAAAACTGTTTTTT
TRBJ2-7	TRBV5-4	TRBD2	.	CASSLGRGGYEQYF	TGTGCCAGCAGCTTGGGCCGGGGGGGTTACGAGCAGTACTTC
TRBJ2-5	TRBV15	.	once	CATSRDRETQYF	TGTGCCACCAGCAGAGATCGAGAGACCCAGTACTTC
TRBJ1-3	TRBV5-1	TRBD1	.	CASRPTGAGNTIYF	TGCGCCAGCAGGCCCACAGGGGCTGGAAACACCATATATTTT
TRBJ2-1	TRBV7-2	TRBD1	.	CASSTDRVELNEQFF	TGTGCCAGCAGCACTGACAGGGTAGAGCTCAATGAGCAGTTCTTC
TRBJ2-3	TRBV11-2	TRBD1	.	CASSSRQGGTDTQYF	TGTGCCAGCAGCTCCCGACAGGGGGGCACAGATACGCAGTATTTT
TRBJ2-5	TRBV27	.	.	CASSPLVEETQYF	TGTGCCAGCAGTCCTTTAGTTGAAGAGACCCAGTACTTC
TRBJ2-3	TRBV4-3	TRBD2	.	CASSQRGGATDTQYF	TGCGCCAGCAGCCAACGCGGGGGGGCAACAGATACGCAGTATTTT
TRBJ2-5	TRBV5-4	TRBD2	.	CASSLASGGAGGSETQYF	TGTGCCAGCAGCTTGGCTAGCGGGGGGGCCGGTGGGTCAGAGACCCAGTACTTC
TRBJ1-4	TRBV7-9	.	.	CASSLAGPVRPNEKLFF	TGTGCCAGCAGCTTAGCGGGACCCGTCCGACCTAATGAAAAACTGTTTTTT
TRBJ1-1	TRBV29-1	.	.	CSERGSNTEAFF	TGCAGCGAACGAGGGTCGAACACTGAAGCTTTCTTT
TRBJ2-3	TRBV21-1	.	.	CASSSKDRLVAGTRDTQYF	TGTGCCAGCAGCTCTAAGGACAGGTTGGTAGCGGGGACCAGGGATACGCAGTATTTT
TRBJ1-4	TRBV2	.	.	CATRRNEKLFF	TGTGCCACCAGAAGGAATGAAAAACTGTTTTTT
TRBJ2-7	TRBV7-6	TRBD1	.	CASSADRGREQYF	TGTGCCAGCAGCGCCGACAGGGGTCGCGAGCAGTACTTC
TRBJ2-1	TRBV10-3	TRBD2	.	CAIRTSESSYNEQFF	TGTGCCATCAGGACTAGCGAAAGCTCCTACAATGAGCAGTTCTTC
TRBJ1-6	TRBV19	TRBD1	.	CASRGTGGSPLHF	TGTGCCAGTAGGGGGACAGGAGGTTCACCCCTCCACTTT
TRBJ2-7	TRBV30	.	.	CAYAQTYEQYF	TGTGCCTACGCCCAAACCTACGAGCAGTACTTC
TRBJ1-2	TRBV27	.	.	CASSTAQKAHGYTF	TGTGCCAGCAGTACAGCACAGAAAGCCCACGGCTACACCTTC
TRBJ1-2	TRBV5-6	TRBD1	.	CASRPLRDSTYGYTF	TGTGCCAGCAGACCTCTGAGGGACAGTACGTATGGCTACACCTTC
TRBJ2-3	TRBV5-1	.	.	CASSLEVGTDTQYF	TGCGCCAGCAGCTTGGAAGTAGGGACAGATACGCAGTATTTT
TRBJ1-1	TRBV20-1	.	.	CSPKKETEAFF	TGCAGTCCTAAAAAGGAGACTGAAGCTTTCTTT
TRBJ2-7	TRBV11-2	.	few	CASSLGGQPGPYF	TGTGCCAGCAGCTTAGGGGGCCAGCCCGGTCCGTACTTC
TRBJ1-5	TRBV19	.	.	CASSKTELGNQPQHF	TGTGCCAGTAGTAAGACCGAGCTAGGCAATCAGCCCCAGCATTTT
TRBJ1-4	TRBV6-6	TRBD1	.	CASSLGTDRKAGKLFF	TGTGCCAGCAGCCTTGGGACAGACCGTAAAGCGGGGAAACTGTTTTTT
TRBJ2-7	TRBV7-9	.	.	CASRSPGESSYEQYF	TGTGCCAGCAGATCCCCAGGGGAGAGCTCCTACGAGCAGTACTTC
TRBJ2-5	TRBV7-9	TRBD2	.	CASRLAGEETQYF	TGTGCCAGCAGACTAGCGGGGGAAGAGACCCAGTACTTC
TRBJ2-3	TRBV23-1	.	once	CASSQWKGLGTDTQYF	TGCGCCAGCAGTCAATGGAAGGGGCTGGGCACAGATACGCAGTATTTT
TRBJ2-2	TRBV30	.	.	CAWAWGRTGELFF	TGTGCCTGGGCGTGGGGCCGGACCGGGGAGCTGTTTTTT
TRBJ1-2	TRBV30	.	.	CAWSMEGDWGYTF	TGTGCCTGGAGCATGGAGGGGGATTGGGGCTACACCTTC
TRBJ1-2	TRBV21-1	.	.	CASSKGGRRYGYTF	TGTGCCAGCAGCAAAGGGGGCAGGCGCTATGGCTACACCTTC
TRBJ2-3	TRBV19	.	.	CASSSSGSTDTQYF	TGTGCCAGTAGTTCCAGCGGGAGCACAGATACGCAGTATTTT
TRBJ2-6	TRBV14	.	.	CASSGRQLGSGANVLTF	TGTGCCAGCTCGGGGCGACAACTAGGCTCTGGGGCCAACGTCCTGACTTTC
TRBJ2-5	TRBV27	.	.	CASRHSPGLQETQYF	TGTGCCAGCAGGCATTCTCCGGGACTGCAAGAGACCCAGTACTTC
TRBJ1-3	TRBV10-3	TRBD1	.	CAISQGGGSGNTIYF	TGTGCCATCAGTCAGGGGGGGGGCTCTGGAAACACCATATATTTT
TRBJ1-1	TRBV5-6	.	.	CASNLGQNTEAFF	TGTGCCAGCAACCTTGGACAGAACACTGAAGCTTTCTTT
TRBJ2-7	TRBV7-9	.	.	CASTTAGSSYEQYF	TGTGCCAGCACCACGGCAGGGTCTTCCTACGAGCAGTACTTC
TRBJ2-1	TRBV19	.	.	CASSIGLNNEQFF	TGTGCCAGTAGTATAGGACTAAACAATGAGCAGTTCTTC
TRBJ2-2	TRBV18	TRBD2	.	CASSPLAGGETGELFF	TGTGCCAGCTCACCACTAGCGGGAGGCGAAACCGGGGAGCTGTTTTTT
TRBJ1-1	TRBV14	TRBD1	.	CASSQARTGGRAFF	TGTGCCAGCAGCCAAGCCCGGACAGGGGGTCGAGCTTTCTTT
TRBJ1-6	TRBV7-9	.	.	CASSAPGAGSPLHF	TGTGCCAGCAGCGCCCCGGGGGCAGGTTCACCCCTCCACTTT
TRBJ1-4	TRBV6-6	TRBD1	few	CASSYWTGGGNEKLFF	TGTGCCAGCAGTTACTGGACAGGGGGTGGTAATGAAAAACTGTTTTTT
TRBJ1-5	TRBV10-2	.	.	CASSATGNQPQHF	TGCGCCAGCAGTGCGACAGGAAATCAGCCCCAGCATTTT
TRBJ1-1	TRBV6-5	TRBD1	.	CASSHRQGLNTEAFF	TGTGCCAGCAGTCATAGACAGGGACTGAACACTGAAGCTTTCTTT
TRBJ1-1	TRBV7-9	.	.	CASSRTGPLNTEAFF	TGTGCCAGCAGCCGAACCGGGCCTCTGAACACTGAAGCTTTCTTT
TRBJ2-7	TRBV6-5	.	.	CASRRRGYEQYF	TGTGCCAGCAGACGCCGGGGCTACGAGCAGTACTTC
TRBJ1-1	TRBV29-1	TRBD1	.	CSARRTGDTEAFF	TGCAGCGCCCGTAGGACAGGGGACACTGAAGCTTTCTTT
TRBJ2-7	TRBV5-6	.	.	CASSLVGRGALEQYF	TGTGCCAGCAGCTTGGTAGGCAGGGGGGCCCTCGAGCAGTACTTC